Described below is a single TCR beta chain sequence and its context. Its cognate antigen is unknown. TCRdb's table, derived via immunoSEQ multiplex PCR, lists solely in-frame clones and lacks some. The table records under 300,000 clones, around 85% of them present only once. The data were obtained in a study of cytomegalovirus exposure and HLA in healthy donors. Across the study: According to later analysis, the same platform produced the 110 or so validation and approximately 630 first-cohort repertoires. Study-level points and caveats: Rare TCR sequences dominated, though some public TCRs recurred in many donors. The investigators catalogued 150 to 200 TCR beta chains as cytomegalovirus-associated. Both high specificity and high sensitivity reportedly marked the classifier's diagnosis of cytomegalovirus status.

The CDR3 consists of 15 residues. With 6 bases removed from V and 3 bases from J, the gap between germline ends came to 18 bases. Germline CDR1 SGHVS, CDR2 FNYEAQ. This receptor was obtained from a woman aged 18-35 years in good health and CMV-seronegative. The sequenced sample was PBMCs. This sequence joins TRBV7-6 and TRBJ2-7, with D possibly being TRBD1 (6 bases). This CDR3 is CASRSFPLGGYEQYF. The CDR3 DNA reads TGTGCCAGCAGATCCTTCCCCCTAGGGGGCTACGAGCAGTACTTC.